A single sample is the source of the 9 T cell receptor beta chains below, sequenced in a study of CXCR3-negative and CXCR3-positive naive CD8 T cells. TRB cDNA libraries were made by UMI-labeled 5' RACE. Reprocessing the 5' RACE reads, TCRdb reports a single entry for every CDR3 protein and omits DNA. Here the sample table reports around 47,000 distinct CDR3 sequences. Material: memory CD8+ T cells from blood. The receptor set was obtained from a human donor in good health. Some clones in this sample may be carry-over from other donors' samples.

In terms of frequency, this clonotype is medium-sized. The chain is built from TRBV12-2 and TRBJ2-5; the D gene TCRdb calls, TRBD2, cannot be checked with no DNA. TRBV12-2 counts as a pseudogene. The CDR3 contains 14 residues. CDR3 protein: CASRLALAGETQYF.

The CDR3 loop reads CASSTRQGRTEAFF. This sequence joins TRBV6-2 or TRBV6-3 and TRBJ1-1; TCRdb picks TRBD1, but there is no DNA to check that call. The germline V gene encodes CDR1 MNHEY and CDR2 SVGEGT. The CDR3 is 14 amino acids.

The chain carries TRBV3-1 and TRBJ2-2. Looked up from germline, CDR1 is LGHDT and CDR2 is YNNKEL (reference sequence). The CDR3 contains 14 residues. The CDR3 reads CASSQGLNTGELFF.

This chain connects TRBV28 to TRBJ1-5. The CDR3 extends over 15 amino acids. The V gene's germline CDR1 is MDHEN and CDR2 SYDVKM. The CDR3: CASRDSGLGNQPQHF.

J is TRBJ2-3 and V is TRBV11-3; TCRdb designates TRBD2, a call that cannot be tested without DNA. This CDR3 contains 14 residues. CDR1 SGHNT and CDR2 YENEEA come from the germline V gene. The CDR3: CASSFGRITDTQYF.

This chain links TRBV12-3 or TRBV12-4 with TRBJ2-1; TCRdb indicates TRBD2, and absent DNA this call remains unverified. This CDR3 has 13 amino acids. CDR3 region: CASSTGRPFGQFF.

V gene TRBV25-1 combines with J gene TRBJ2-7; TCRdb picks TRBD1, but there is no DNA to check that call. The CDR3 runs to 16 residues. Germline CDR1 reads MGHDK; CDR2 reads SYGVNS. The CDR3 loop reads CASSESQGESSYEQYF.

The chain links TRBV6-5 to TRBJ2-7; TCRdb outputs TRBD1, but without DNA this stays unchecked. The CDR3 length is 15 residues. Germline loops: CDR1 MNHEY, CDR2 SVGAGI. The CDR3 loop is CASTPTGGPYDEQYF.

V usage is TRBV13 and J usage is TRBJ2-1; there is no DNA to check the TCRdb D call of TRBD1. The CDR3 loop spans 18 amino acids. Germline V gives CDR1 PRHDT, CDR2 FYEKMQ (reference sequence). CDR3 loop: CASSLRSGTRTSYNEQFF.